Listed here is a single T cell receptor beta chain. Its antigen is still unknown. With molecular barcodes, quantitative 5'-RACE was used to make the TCR beta libraries. TCRdb analysed the 5' RACE reads with MiXCR anew, one entry per CDR3 protein. The sample includes about 150,000 distinct CDR3 sequences, 40% to 50% of them seen just once. The data belong to a study of CD8 T cells in ankylosing spondylitis. Study outcomes and limitations: Earlier authors reported some of these motif variants in reactive arthritis synovial fluid and blood. Reportedly, matched ankylosing spondylitis synovial fluid was significantly enriched for disease-linked clones. Typical of ankylosing spondylitis blood, it appeared, was a TCR beta motif of fewer than ten highly homologous variants.

V dropped 2 bases and J dropped 1 base, with 8 bases sitting between them. This CDR3 contains 14 residues. CDR1 and CDR2 from the germline V gene are SEHNR and FQNEAQ (reference sequence). The origin of this receptor is a male donor with ankylosing spondylitis. J is TRBJ1-1 and V is TRBV7-9; D is ambiguous. Sequencing used synovial fluid, either unsorted or a sorted T cell fraction (not recorded which). The CDR3 sequence: CASSLPVPNTEAFF. The CDR3 DNA follows: TGTGCCAGCAGCTTACCGGTCCCGAACACTGAAGCTTTCTTT. Together with reference TRBV7-9 and TRBJ1-1, the CDR3 gives the full variable domain: DTGVSQNPRHKITKRGQNVTFRCDPISEHNRLYWYRQTLGQGPEFLTYFQNEAQLEKSRLLSDRFSAERPKGSFSTLEIQRTEQGDSAMYLCASSLPVPNTEAFFGQGTRLTVV.